This T cell receptor (beta chain) appears in the sequencing data of a study of cytomegalovirus exposure and HLA in healthy donors (dated by TCRdb to the late 2010s). Some background on the complete study: According to an earlier analysis of 550 to 700 of the donors, 150 million to 200 million T cells yielded approximately 120 million unique TCR beta sequences and about 280 Gb of sequence data. The study used immunosequencing to profile the T cell repertoires of under 700 subjects and linked those repertoires to cytomegalovirus serostatus. The number of donors typed differed by locus, with roughly 629-640 for A, B, C, DRB1 and DQB1, around 560 for DQA1, over 600 for DPA1, and some 440 for DPB1. In a later genetic analysis, genome-wide SNP genotypes for about 55% of the 666 donors were used, and that subset was treated as a discovery cohort. In the later analysis, no new phenotypic data were used to find candidate immune exposures; instead, reliance was placed on TCR beta sequences and their occurrence across donors. Donor age, sex, ethnicity and CMV serostatus were collected together with the repertoire data. Across 398 genotyped donors of the cohort, an average of roughly 200,000 unique TCR beta nucleotide sequences per donor were sequenced, and 15% to 20% of those sequences were non-productive. An earlier analysis of around 580 of the donors used high-throughput TCR beta sequencing to judge whether each TCR beta V gene segment behaved as functional or pseudogenic. HLA typing covered class I and class II loci at four-digit resolution. To study patterns of TCR occurrence, a later analysis re-analyzed previously published TCR beta repertoires from under 750 donors and added high-resolution HLA genotyping. The study was designed to test whether signatures of past pathogen exposure could be identified by cataloging public T cell receptors. Because of strong linkage in the cohort, 4 to 6 DR-DQ haplotypes were treated as single units for association and clustering. Of the roughly 400 genotyped donors, less than 90% were placed in the genetic ancestry cluster associated with self-reported Caucasian donors. About 300 gigabases of sequencing data and tens of millions of unique TCR sequences were included in an early release covering roughly 600 HLA-typed donors. The study combined high-throughput TCR immunosequencing, statistical association of individual TCRs with disease status, and machine learning to predict cytomegalovirus infection status. All discovery cohort repertoires had been generated on a single sequencing platform. A separate validation cohort of approximately 120 different subjects was used in addition to the 666-subject first cohort.

The full study reports these points: Assigning TCR associations to individual alleles was difficult when HLA alleles, especially DR and DQ, strongly co-occurred. Because HLA typing was unavailable for some donors at each locus, only the typed subset was used in association tests. Sequencing depth was assumed to be roughly uniform across donors in the presence/absence analyses, though that assumption may not hold. This cohort had only TCR beta chains sequenced, and the lack of alpha or paired-chain data limited which features could be detected. A later analysis found that most CMV-associated TCR beta chains appeared HLA-restricted, with HLA associations seemingly driven largely by CMV exposure. A further reported finding was that TCR beta sequences accurately predicted the HLA-A and HLA-B alleles for most subjects in the first cohort. Because counts were too low, about 15 rarely observed V segments, including chromosome 9 orphons, were left out of the earlier analysis of a few hundred of the donors. A later genetic analysis reported fewer N-insertions in productive TCRs among donors in an Asian-associated ancestry cluster than the roughly 620-donor mean. According to a later analysis, parvovirus B19, influenza, CMV and Epstein-Barr virus appeared linked to several top co-occurrence clusters. The classifier was reported to diagnose cytomegalovirus status with high specificity and sensitivity in both the original cohort and the validation cohort. In an earlier analysis of roughly 500 of the donors, most TCR beta V segments appeared in productive rearrangements about 87% or about 30% of the time, broadly matching IMGT annotations. Compared with equally common non-associated chains, HLA-associated TCR beta chains in a later analysis were more clonally expanded and had lower generation probabilities. Some IMGT-functional V segments, including TRBV6-2 and TRBV6-3, could not be distinguished by the 87-base-pair reads and were therefore excluded. In the study, around 150 TCR beta chains were listed as associated with cytomegalovirus. In vitro tests confirmed that a few of the cytomegalovirus-associated TCR beta chains recognize cytomegalovirus antigens. A later analysis found that TCR association rates varied across HLA loci, with DRB1 alleles showing the most associated TCRs and HLA-C alleles the fewest. Most TCR sequences were seen in very few donors, while some public TCRs were found in many individuals. A later analysis associated some 17,000 TCR beta sequences with specific HLA alleles at a false discovery rate of 0.05. The only immune exposure information available for the cohort was CMV serostatus. V-gene and J-gene trimming of TCR beta chains was associated with a missense DCLRE1C variant in a later genetic analysis, and the association was replicated in an independent cohort. Correlated functional status among segregating V segments might be attributable to linkage disequilibrium, but an unknown experimental factor could not be ruled out. It was suggested by the authors that the approach could potentially be generalized to other disease states and immunological phenotypes. The sequencing pipeline was judged likely to have produced a cluster of highly shared sequence variants as a technical artifact.

This clone was seen a single time. What antigen it recognizes has not been identified. Qualities for individual bases were not recorded, and no much larger clone is one base off. Library preparation employed the immunoSEQ multiplex PCR assay. A mixture of 60 forward primers for TCR Vbeta segments and 13 reverse primers for TCR Jbeta segments was used in the multiplex PCR. The CDR3 region of rearranged TCR beta genes was amplified from genomic DNA with a multiplex PCR assay. The amplified TCR beta libraries were sequenced on the Illumina HiSeq System as 87-base-pair reads. As for the authors' bioinformatics: A later analysis tallied roughly 80 million unique TCR beta chains across the 700 or so repertoires, and some 10 million of those chains were shared by two or more donors. To remove PCR and sequencing errors, raw reads were error-corrected and collapsed into unique sequences using a nearest-neighbor algorithm that merged closely related sequences. CDR3 sequences were aligned to IMGT reference sequences to assign V, D and J gene segments. For a sequence to be retained, a match of at least six nucleotides was required to both a V gene segment and a J gene segment. Rearrangements were classified as productive when the CDR3 lacked stop codons and remained in frame with V and J, and all other rearrangements were classified as non-productive. CDR3 was defined according to IMGT convention as the region running from the second conserved V-encoded cysteine to the conserved J-encoded phenylalanine. Sequences without an unambiguous match to a single V gene segment were excluded from the earlier analysis of a few hundred of the donors. In an earlier analysis of approximately 590 of the donors, V segments were called functional above 56.7% productive rearrangements and were called segregating when the between-donor standard deviation exceeded 5%. To diagnose cytomegalovirus status from the catalog of TCR beta chain sequences, a statistical classification framework was built. A later analysis assigned V and J genes by comparing TCR nucleotide sequences with IMGT/GENE-DB human TR gene sequences. A later analysis assigned CDR3 sequences and most-parsimonious VDJ recombination scenarios with the TCRdist pipeline. In a later analysis, each TCR beta chain was defined by its CDR3 amino acid sequence together with its V-gene family, and reads without a unique V-gene family were excluded. In a later analysis, a few hundred highly shared, low-generation-probability nucleotide sequences were removed to address suspected cross-contamination and a sequencing artifact. In a later analysis, a clonal expansion index was calculated for each public chain from normalized within-repertoire ranks of inferred template counts. In a later analysis, generation probabilities were computed with a VDJ recombination model fitted to out-of-frame rearrangements, and the resulting probabilities were checked against IGoR. In a later analysis, hypergeometric tests were used to score TCR-TCR, TCR-HLA and TCR-CMV co-occurrence, with a repertoire-size bias correction applied to TCR pairs. To estimate false discovery rates, a later analysis permuted the HLA or CMV assignments 20 times. A later analysis grouped co-occurring TCRs with DBSCAN, adding TCRdist sequence similarity when clustering within HLA-allele-positive subsets. For co-occurrence clustering, repertoires with fewer than 30,000 or more than 120,000 public chains were excluded, along with a handful of repertoires with anomalous nucleotide sharing. TCRdb limited this immuneACCESS table to in-frame rearrangements with V and J called. A share of clones is missing; checked studies link under half to unresolved V genes, and the rest is unexplained. For V, J and clone size, that table is used; D and trimming come from the DNA. The sample records hundreds of thousands of clones, roughly two thirds of which are singletons. Approximately 2.3% of the sample goes to the ten largest clones.

The cohort comprised 710 or so healthy bone marrow donors. At the time of sampling, every cohort member was nominally healthy, though immune exposures that went unrecorded were likely present. The donor was CMV seronegative and was included in the group of several hundred seronegative cohort members. A peripheral blood sample was collected from each donor, and TCR beta sequencing was performed on peripheral blood mononuclear cells. The Qiagen DNeasy Blood Extraction Kit was used to extract genomic DNA from the blood cell samples. The CDR3 contains 13 residues, cysteine and phenylalanine counted. Only CDR3 DNA is held: 39 bases, read in frame from base 1. The germline V gene supplies CDR1 SGHRS and CDR2 YFSETQ. Trimming costs V 0 bases and J 6 bases, and their ends lie 7 bases apart.

This clonotype was obtained from a female donor in good health and CMV-seronegative. The chain is assembled from TRBV5-1 and TRBJ2-1; 6 matching bases give a weak D call of TRBD1. Sequenced material: PBMCs. The CDR3 region has the sequence CASSLGTVNEQFF. The sequenced DNA is TGCGCCAGCAGCTTGGGGACAGTCAATGAGCAGTTCTTC.